This TCR beta chain was obtained from a study of radiotherapy plus CTLA-4 blockade in lung cancer. Study results and caveats: Early blood T cell clone dynamics, with interferon-beta, were reported to best predict response. Radiotherapy with ipilimumab was followed by blood expansion of tumor-derived clones.

Ipilimumab CTLA-4 blockade and focal radiation were given to patients with chemo-refractory metastatic non-small-cell lung cancer. Clones were sequenced by immunoSEQ multiplex PCR, and TCRdb holds only the in-frame ones, with some missing. Here the sample spans roughly 80,000 clones, around 79% being singletons. A note on this clone: Its antigen remains unidentified.

This CDR3 has 17 residues. CDR1 is SGHNT and CDR2 is YENEEA in the germline V gene. The V end lost 4 bases, the J end lost 2 bases, and 20 bases lay between the germline ends. The TCR was taken from a human donor with non-small cell lung cancer who had a partial response to radiotherapy plus ipilimumab. Some clones in this sample may be carry-over from other donors' samples. This sequence joins TRBV11-3 and TRBJ1-1; tentative D call: TRBD1 (5 bases). The sequencing here drew on peripheral blood, taken from a patient treated with radiotherapy plus ipilimumab. The CDR3 region is CASSSLGWGDANTEAFF. The CDR3 region has the DNA TGTGCCAGCAGCTCACTGGGATGGGGGGACGCCAACACTGAAGCTTTCTTT.